Given below is one TCR beta chain in context. The record originates from a study of shared clonotypes between healthy human individuals. Researchers partitioned CD4+ cells into CD45RA+ naive and CD45RA-negative memory subsets. V was clipped by 6 bases and J by 7 bases; unmatched bases: 4. In germline, CDR1 is KGHSH, CDR2 LQKENI. The CDR3 is made up of 12 amino acids. The table came from immunoSEQ multiplex PCR; TCRdb's copy has only in-frame clones and leaves some out. The sample holds about 2 million clones, 95% seen once. The sequencing input was naive CD4+ T cells sorted from blood. Indicated subset: CD45RA+ positively selected. The gene calls are TRBV18 and TRBJ2-7; 9 bases map to TRBD1. The TCR sequence derives from a man younger than 35 in good health. Written as DNA, the CDR3 is TGTGCCAGCTCGACAGGGGGTGGAGAGCAGTACTTC. Translating gives CASSTGGGEQYF.